This TCR beta chain was recorded in a study of a mutant IDH1 vaccine in newly diagnosed glioma. Germline V gives CDR1 SNHLY, CDR2 FYNNEI. With 2 bases removed from V and 8 bases from J, the gap between germline ends came to 15 bases. CDR3 length: 14 residues. As for time point: baseline, week 1 (first vaccination visit). Specified treatment: pre-vaccination baseline after standard-of-care therapy. Remarks on this clone: Antigen: not known.

Study-level points and caveats: Among patients, approximately 93% showed immune responses induced by the vaccine.

The table came from immunoSEQ multiplex PCR; TCRdb's copy has only in-frame clones and leaves some out. The top ten clones hold 4.8% of a sample with tens of thousands of clones, approximately 91% of them seen once. Material: PBMCs, obtained from a glioma patient treated with radiotherapy, temozolomide or both. The V and J genes are TRBV2 and TRBJ1-2; D uncertain. This clonotype was sampled from a middle-aged woman with glioma. The DNA for the CDR3 is TGTGCCAGCAGTGAACGGGGAGCCTCCCGCGGCTACACCTTC. As protein: CASSERGASRGYTF.